This note documents a single T cell receptor (beta chain) sequence. Its antigen is undetermined. This sample was included in a study of CD8+CD57+ T cells in acquired aplastic anemia. The study, taken as a whole, reports: Simpson's diversity of CD8+ cells was not significantly different in patients compared with controls.

Genomic DNA constituted the template upon which TCR beta VDJ and CDR3 profiling was performed. Each CDR3 protein is one row after TCRdb ran MiXCR on the reads. This sample has 300,000 or so distinct CDR3 sequences, with 45% to 70% found just once. The germline V gene encodes CDR1 LGHDT and CDR2 YNNKEL (reference sequence). The CDR3 is 14 residues long. The V end lost 8 bases, the J end lost 5 bases, and 18 bases lay between the germline ends. Specimen: sorted CD4+, CD8+, or CD8+CD57+ T cells (not recorded which) from PBMCs. The chain carries TRBV3-1 and TRBJ1-2, with D maybe TRBD1 (5 bases). This TCR was recovered from a human donor with severe aplastic anemia or a healthy control (not recorded which). The chain's CDR3 is CASGPSGGGYGYTF. The CDR3 DNA is TGTGCCAGCGGCCCTTCTGGTGGGGGGTATGGCTACACCTTC.